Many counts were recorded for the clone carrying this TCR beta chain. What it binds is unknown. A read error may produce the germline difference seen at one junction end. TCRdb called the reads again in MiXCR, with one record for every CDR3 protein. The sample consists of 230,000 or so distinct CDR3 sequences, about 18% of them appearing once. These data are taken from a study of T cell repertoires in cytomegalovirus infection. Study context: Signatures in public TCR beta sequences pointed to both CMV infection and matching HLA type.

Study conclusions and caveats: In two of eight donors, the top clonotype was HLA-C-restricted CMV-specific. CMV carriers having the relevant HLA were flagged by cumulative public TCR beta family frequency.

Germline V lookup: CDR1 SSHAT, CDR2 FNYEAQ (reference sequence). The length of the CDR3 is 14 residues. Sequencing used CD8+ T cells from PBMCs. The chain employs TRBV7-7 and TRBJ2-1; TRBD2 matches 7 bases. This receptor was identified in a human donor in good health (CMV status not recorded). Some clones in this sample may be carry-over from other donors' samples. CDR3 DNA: TGTGCTAGCAGCCCAGCGGGGCTTACTAATGAGCAGTTCTTC. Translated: CASSPAGLTNEQFF.